These 14 T cell receptor beta chains share one sample of origin, sequenced in a study of CD8 T cells in Susac syndrome. RNA amounts of roughly 0.45 to 1 ug underwent reverse transcription with random hexamers. Using its own MiXCR run on the immunoSEQ multiplex PCR reads, TCRdb lists one record per CDR3 protein. The data hold approximately 120,000 distinct CDR3 sequences, with 85% to 95% observed a single time. The sample was CD8+ T cells from PBMCs. These receptors all stem from a human donor with multiple sclerosis.

This chain joins TRBV27 and TRBJ2-7; TRBD2 matches 11 bases. V lost 5 bases and J lost 9; bases outside the gene matches: 21. The CDR3 is made up of 18 amino acids. CDR1 and CDR2 (germline): MNHEY, SMNVEV (reference sequence). CDR3 coding DNA: TGTGCCAGCAGTCCCCGGCTAGCGGGGGGTCCCCTAGGTCAGGGGCAGTACTTC. It codes for CASSPRLAGGPLGQGQYF.

This clonotype appeared once. The genes are TRBV12-3 or TRBV12-4 and TRBJ1-1; D uncertain. V lost 4 bases to trimming and J lost 5 bases, with 8 bases between them. The CDR3 spans 12 residues. CDR3 in DNA: TGTGCCAGCAGTTCTGGGAGAACTGAAGCTTTCTTT. Translation: CASSSGRTEAFF.

This chain joins TRBV9 and TRBJ1-2; weak D call: TRBD1 (6 bases). The germline CDR1 and CDR2 sequences are SGDLS and YYNGEE. CDR3 length: 12 residues. V was pared by 4 bases and J by 4 bases, with 8 bases between. The CDR3 DNA is TGTGCCAGCAGCCAAGGGGGCTATGGCTACACCTTC. It translates to CASSQGGYGYTF. Filled out from reference TRBV9 and TRBJ1-2, the complete variable domain reads DSGVTQTPKHLITATGQRVTLRCSPRSGDLSVYWYQQSLDQGLQFLIQYYNGEERAKGNILERFSAQQFPDLHSELNLSSLELGDSALYFCASSQGGYGYTFGSGTRLTVV.

Only one count was recorded for this clonotype. This chain uses TRBV20-1 with TRBJ2-1, with D perhaps assigned TRBD1 or TRBD2 (6 bases each). V was shortened by 2 bases and J by 7 bases, with 18 bases between the two germline ends. From germline, CDR1 is DFQATT and CDR2 SNEGSKA (reference sequence). CDR3 size: 15 residues. The CDR3 loop is CSARPYREAGNEQFF. CDR3 in DNA: TGCAGTGCTAGACCTTACAGGGAGGCAGGAAATGAGCAGTTCTTC.

This clonotype was detected once. The V gene is TRBV20-1, the J gene TRBJ2-2, with D tentatively TRBD1 (6 bases). Germline V lookup: CDR1 DFQATT, CDR2 SNEGSKA (reference sequence). Trimming pared 2 bases from V and 2 bases from J, leaving 9 bases between. This CDR3 has 14 amino acids. The CDR3 region is CSARKDRNTGELFF. The CDR3 nucleotides are TGCAGTGCTAGAAAGGACAGAAACACCGGGGAGCTGTTTTTT.

The chain employs TRBV12-3 or TRBV12-4 and TRBJ2-3; D gene ambiguous. Trimming shortened V by 5 bases and J by 6 bases, and 15 bases separated the two germline ends. The CDR3 has 14 amino acids. This chain's CDR3 is CASSPEGLPDTQYF. The CDR3 DNA is TGTGCCAGCAGTCCGGAAGGCCTCCCCGATACGCAGTATTTT.

V gene TRBV27 combines with J gene TRBJ1-1; D is ambiguous. Germline-derived CDR1 and CDR2 are MNHEY and SMNVEV (reference sequence). The CDR3 has 14 amino acids. The germline V and J ends were trimmed by 6 bases and 6 bases, with 17 bases remaining between them. The CDR3 DNA follows: TGTGCCAGCAGCCTCGGACTAGGCTGGCCTGAAGCTTTCTTT. Amino acid sequence: CASSLGLGWPEAFF.

The chain is built from TRBV12-3 or TRBV12-4 and TRBJ1-1, with a weak D call TRBD1 (5 bases). The CDR3 contains 14 residues. Trimming shortened V by 3 bases and J by 4 bases, and 12 bases separated the two germline ends. CDR3 region: CASSFSLRGTEAFF. The CDR3 coding sequence is TGTGCCAGCAGTTTTAGCTTGAGGGGCACTGAAGCTTTCTTT.

The CDR3 DNA is TGCGCCAGCAGCTTGGAACGGGAAGATACGCAGTATTTT. Its translation: CASSLEREDTQYF. The chain recombines TRBV5-1 with TRBJ2-3; TRBD2 is a possible D gene (5 bases). The CDR3 spans 13 residues. Germline V gene sequence: CDR1 SGHRS, CDR2 YFSETQ. V lost 0 bases and J 5 bases, leaving 7 bases between the germline ends.

The chain carries TRBV9 and TRBJ2-2; weak D call: TRBD1 (5 bases). Germline V lookup: CDR1 SGDLS, CDR2 YYNGEE. This CDR3 comprises 14 residues. With 2 bases removed from V and 4 bases from J, the gap between germline ends came to 9 bases. The CDR3 region has the DNA TGTGCCAGCAGCGTCGTAAGGGGCACCGGGGAGCTGTTTTTT. This translates into CASSVVRGTGELFF.

V is TRBV5-1 and J is TRBJ1-4; TRBD1 might be the D (5 bases). The CDR3 spans 16 residues. V lost 2 bases and J lost 1, with 12 bases in between. The germline CDR1 and CDR2 sequences are SGHRS and YFSETQ. The DNA for the CDR3 is TGCGCCAGCAGCTTAAACGACGGGGGAACTAATGAAAAACTGTTTTTT. Protein product: CASSLNDGGTNEKLFF. Variable domain in full (rest from reference TRBV5-1 and TRBJ1-4): KAGVTQTPRYLIKTRGQQVTLSCSPISGHRSVSWYQQTPGQGLQFLFEYFSETQRNKGNFPGRFSGRQFSNSRSEMNVSTLELGDSALYLCASSLNDGGTNEKLFFGSGTQLSVL.

This clonotype has only one observation. The genes are TRBV5-6 and TRBJ2-3; D gene ambiguous. Germline V lookup: CDR1 SGHDT, CDR2 YYEEEE. The length of the CDR3 is 9 residues. As DNA, the CDR3 is TGTGACGACCCAGATACGCAGTATTTT. The encoded protein is CDDPDTQYF.

The sample holds one count of this clonotype. V is TRBV5-4 and J is TRBJ2-3, with 13 bases lining up with TRBD2. The CDR3 totals 19 residues. In germline, CDR1 is SGHNT, CDR2 YYREEE (reference sequence). J lost 4 bases, V lost 4 bases, and 15 bases had no gene match. The CDR3 protein is CASSKGLAGLHHGADTQYF. CDR3 coding DNA: TGTGCCAGCAGCAAGGGACTAGCGGGACTCCACCACGGGGCAGATACGCAGTATTTT.

This rearrangement joins TRBV30 to TRBJ1-2, with a weak D call TRBD1 (6 bases). Trimming cost V 0 bases and J 8 bases, with 13 bases left between them. Looked up from germline, CDR1 is GTSNPN and CDR2 is SVGIG (reference sequence). The CDR3 has 13 residues. The CDR3 DNA reads TGTGCCTGGAGTGTATCACAGGGCTGGGGCTACACCTTC. Translating gives CAWSVSQGWGYTF.